Described below is a single TCR beta chain sequence and its context. Its target is unknown. PBMCs were derived from about 10 ml fresh peripheral blood. The data were taken from a study of T cells in Graves' hyperthyroidism and ophthalmopathy. TCR beta CDR3 sequences were amplified from RNA transcripts. RT-PCR in the first round (using the HTBI primer set) targeted the TCR CDR3. TCRdb ran MiXCR on the multiplex PCR reads and lists one entry per CDR3 protein. The repertoire holds around 610,000 distinct CDR3 sequences, with approximately 15% as singletons. Points from the study as a whole: Ophthalmopathy was distinguished from stable hyperthyroidism by 13 V-J signatures. Researchers found most expanded thyroid clonotypes above 0.001 in blood as well.

This CDR3 has 14 residues. V lost 5 bases, J lost 2 bases, and 13 bases lay in between. The germline gives CDR1 SGHRS, CDR2 YFSETQ. The receptor was derived from a woman aged 40 to 55 with Graves' ophthalmopathy. V usage is TRBV5-1 and J usage is TRBJ2-5; perhaps TRBD1 as D (5 bases). What was sequenced was blood. CDR3 nucleotide sequence: TGCGCCAGCAGAACAGGTCAAGGTCAAGAGACCCAGTACTTC. Translation: CASRTGQGQETQYF.